The rows below give T cell receptor beta chains drawn from one sample of a study of blood T cell repertoires in COVID-19. This table comes from immunoSEQ multiplex PCR, and its TCRdb copy is limited to in-frame clones, with some not included. Of roughly 100,000 clones in the sample, around 84% were seen once. The sequencing input was peripheral blood. These TCRs come from a woman of 80 years or more with acute or convalescent COVID-19. The CDR3 runs from the conserved cysteine through the conserved F or W. The D gene is left open where the match is weak.

V gene: TRBV18
D gene: NA
J gene: TRBJ2-1
CDR3 protein: CASSGQGGGDNEQFF

V gene: TRBV14
D gene: NA
J gene: TRBJ2-5
CDR3 protein: CASSQDLRGTQYF

V gene: TRBV7-2
D gene: TRBD2
J gene: TRBJ2-1
CDR3 protein: CASSTSGRTNEQFF

V gene: TRBV29-1
D gene: TRBD2
J gene: TRBJ2-1
CDR3 protein: CSVASGSSYNEQFF

V gene: TRBV11-2
D gene: TRBD2
J gene: TRBJ2-5
CDR3 protein: CASSLATTSGTQYF

V gene: TRBV21-1
D gene: NA
J gene: TRBJ1-1
CDR3 protein: CASSRAKRGTEAFF

V gene: TRBV13
D gene: NA
J gene: TRBJ2-3
CDR3 protein: CASSLGLTDTQYF

V gene: TRBV7-6
D gene: NA
J gene: TRBJ2-5
CDR3 protein: CASSLDPDSQTQYF

V gene: TRBV12-3/TRBV12-4
D gene: NA
J gene: TRBJ2-7
CDR3 protein: CASSPVSYEQYF

V gene: TRBV6-5
D gene: NA
J gene: TRBJ2-7
CDR3 protein: CASSYSADYEQYF

V gene: TRBV5-4
D gene: TRBD1
J gene: TRBJ2-6
CDR3 protein: CASTGQGSSGANVLTF

V gene: TRBV2
D gene: NA
J gene: TRBJ1-5
CDR3 protein: CASSLDSGGNQPQHF

V gene: TRBV29-1
D gene: NA
J gene: TRBJ1-1
CDR3 protein: CSANPTGEEAFF

V gene: TRBV5-6
D gene: TRBD1
J gene: TRBJ2-2
CDR3 protein: CASSFNRGHPGELFF

V gene: TRBV2
D gene: NA
J gene: TRBJ2-7
CDR3 protein: CASHQPTGPKGGYEQYF

V gene: TRBV6-1
D gene: NA
J gene: TRBJ2-1
CDR3 protein: CASSEAPSSYNEQFF

V gene: TRBV3-1/TRBV3-2
D gene: NA
J gene: TRBJ2-3
CDR3 protein: CASSQFPVPDTQYF

V gene: TRBV10-3
D gene: NA
J gene: TRBJ2-5
CDR3 protein: CAISVMVGETQYF

V gene: TRBV27
D gene: TRBD2
J gene: TRBJ2-1
CDR3 protein: CASSSFLAGASSYNEQFF

V gene: TRBV5-1
D gene: NA
J gene: TRBJ1-1
CDR3 protein: CASSPRQRNTEAFF

V gene: TRBV7-8
D gene: TRBD1
J gene: TRBJ1-4
CDR3 protein: CASSFYLRGQLNEKLFF

V gene: TRBV19
D gene: NA
J gene: TRBJ1-6
CDR3 protein: CASSSGYNSPLHF

V gene: TRBV6-2/TRBV6-3
D gene: NA
J gene: TRBJ1-2
CDR3 protein: CASSYFTGLQGGYTF

V gene: TRBV6-5
D gene: TRBD1
J gene: TRBJ2-7
CDR3 protein: CASSFRDRGHEQYF

V gene: TRBV10-2
D gene: NA
J gene: TRBJ2-2
CDR3 protein: CASSDIPTRGGELFF

V gene: TRBV6-6
D gene: TRBD1
J gene: TRBJ2-5
CDR3 protein: CASSGQGPLGTQYF

V gene: TRBV5-1
D gene: TRBD2
J gene: TRBJ2-3
CDR3 protein: CASSGRSGSTDTQYF

V gene: TRBV3-1/TRBV3-2
D gene: NA
J gene: TRBJ1-2
CDR3 protein: CASAGGDGYTF

V gene: TRBV28
D gene: TRBD1
J gene: TRBJ2-4
CDR3 protein: CASGQGRDIQYF

V gene: TRBV19
D gene: TRBD1
J gene: TRBJ2-7
CDR3 protein: CASSYGTGDYEQYF

V gene: TRBV12-3/TRBV12-4
D gene: NA
J gene: TRBJ1-5
CDR3 protein: CASSLTRLQPQHF

V gene: TRBV5-1
D gene: TRBD1
J gene: TRBJ2-1
CDR3 protein: CASSPGQGIGEQFF

V gene: TRBV10-3
D gene: TRBD1
J gene: TRBJ2-2
CDR3 protein: CAISPGQVSTGELFF

V gene: TRBV11-2
D gene: TRBD2
J gene: TRBJ2-2
CDR3 protein: CASRYPGTSRAGELFF

V gene: TRBV5-1
D gene: TRBD2
J gene: TRBJ2-5
CDR3 protein: CASSKTSGRETQYF

V gene: TRBV6-1
D gene: TRBD2
J gene: TRBJ2-1
CDR3 protein: CASSENPTSSGTYNEQFF

V gene: TRBV27
D gene: NA
J gene: TRBJ1-2
CDR3 protein: CASSSSWGGAFGGYTF

V gene: TRBV11-3
D gene: NA
J gene: TRBJ2-2
CDR3 protein: CASSRLVTGELFF

V gene: TRBV7-2
D gene: NA
J gene: TRBJ2-3
CDR3 protein: CASSSIHGTDTQYF

V gene: TRBV5-1
D gene: TRBD1
J gene: TRBJ2-2
CDR3 protein: CASSLGQRNTGELFF

V gene: TRBV28
D gene: TRBD2
J gene: TRBJ2-1
CDR3 protein: CASGQTSGRFYNEQFF

V gene: TRBV2
D gene: NA
J gene: TRBJ2-1
CDR3 protein: CATIQGSLRNNEQFF

V gene: TRBV7-8
D gene: NA
J gene: TRBJ2-3
CDR3 protein: CASSLALTGTDTQYF

V gene: TRBV5-1
D gene: TRBD1
J gene: TRBJ1-1
CDR3 protein: CASSLARDRNTEAFF

V gene: TRBV10-3
D gene: NA
J gene: TRBJ1-2
CDR3 protein: CAISEYGAQSGYTF